These 15 T cell receptor beta chains share one sample of origin, sequenced in a study of spatial heterogeneity in lung cancer. TCRdb passed the 5' RACE reads through MiXCR, listing each CDR3 protein once. The repertoire holds about 4,500 distinct CDR3 sequences, with roughly 7% as singletons. Time point noted: sample taken at primary tumor resection. Which antigens these TCRs recognize remains unknown. Study-wide findings and caveats: Mutation tallies in tumors tracked expanded intratumoral alpha and beta TCR counts.

This specimen was lung tumor tissue, taken at surgery. The receptors shown here come from a male donor with early-stage non-small cell lung cancer.

By share, this clonotype counts as medium-sized (0.01 to 0.1%). The J gene is TRBJ2-3, the V gene TRBV11-2; D ambiguous. The V gene lost 6 bases and the J gene lost 6 bases, with 4 bases spanning the gap. The CDR3 totals 10 residues. Germline V lookup: CDR1 SGHAT, CDR2 FQNNGV. The CDR3 region has the DNA TGTGCCAGCAGTTTGGATACGCAGTATTTT. Its translation: CASSLDTQYF.

V is TRBV6-1 and J is TRBJ1-5, with a tentative D call TRBD1 (5 bases). Trimming cost V 2 bases and J 5 bases, with 10 bases left between them. CDR1 and CDR2 (germline): MNHNS, SASEGT. CDR3 length equals 14 residues. The CDR3 nucleotides are TGTGCCAGCAGTGAATCAGGGACGGATCAGCCCCAGCATTTT. It is translated as CASSESGTDQPQHF.

This clonotype is classed as medium-sized. This chain connects TRBV27 to TRBJ2-2, with 13 bases matching TRBD2. CDR1 and CDR2 from the germline V gene are MNHEY and SMNVEV (reference sequence). V gave up 8 bases and J gave up 6 bases; unmatched junction bases: 21. This CDR3 is built from 20 residues. Here the CDR3 reads CASAKRGLAGHHQIPGELFF. The DNA for the CDR3 is TGTGCCAGCGCCAAAAGGGGACTAGCGGGACACCACCAAATCCCCGGGGAGCTGTTTTTT.

The sample holds many counts of this clonotype. Germline is not matched at one junction end, which may reflect a read error. The chain carries TRBV6-2 or TRBV6-3 and TRBJ2-6; D ambiguous. CDR1 and CDR2 (germline): MNHEY, SVGEGT. CDR3 length: 19 residues. CDR3 bases: TGTGCCTGCAGTCCGATGGACGGCTGGCAGGACTCTGGGGCCAACGTCCTGACTTTC. It codes for CACSPMDGWQDSGANVLTF.

In this sample, this clonotype is medium-sized. Sequence at one end of the junction differs from germline and may be a read error. The V and J genes are TRBV28 and TRBJ1-5; D call uncertain. This CDR3 has 14 residues. Germline assignment: CDR1 MDHEN and CDR2 SYDVKM. The CDR3, as DNA: TGTGCCAACAGTTTATTCCAGGAGAATCAGCCCCAGCATTTT. Protein: CANSLFQENQPQHF.

The V and J genes are TRBV11-1 and TRBJ2-5; possible D gene TRBD2, 5 bases. Trimming removed 7 bases from V and 1 base from J, with 10 bases in between. There are 13 residues in the CDR3. Germline CDR1 reads SGHAT; CDR2 reads FQDESV (reference sequence). CDR3 coding DNA: TGTGCCAGCACCGAAGAGGGCCAAGAGACCCAGTACTTC. Its protein is CASTEEGQETQYF.

The chain recombines TRBV6-2 or TRBV6-3 with TRBJ2-3, with D perhaps TRBD1 or TRBD2 (5 bases each). The CDR3 is 13 amino acids. Trimming pared 8 bases from V and 6 bases from J, leaving 15 bases between. CDR1 and CDR2 (germline): MNHEY, SVGEGT. CDR3 loop: CASEGPPGDTQYF. The CDR3 DNA reads TGTGCCAGCGAGGGGCCCCCTGGGGATACGCAGTATTTT.

Ten or more counts support this clonotype. The genes are TRBV3-1 and TRBJ1-4; D gene unclear. The CDR3 has 14 residues. Trimming stripped 5 bases from V and 8 bases from J, with 15 bases between. From germline, CDR1 is LGHDT and CDR2 YNNKEL (reference sequence). CDR3 sequence reads: CASSTDITAEKLFF. The CDR3 DNA sequence: TGTGCCAGCAGCACAGACATAACGGCGGAAAAACTGTTTTTT.

The chain uses TRBV3-1 and TRBJ2-7; 8 nucleotides line up with TRBD1. J gave up 2 bases and V 4 bases, and 4 bases lay outside the gene matches. From germline, CDR1 is LGHDT and CDR2 YNNKEL (reference sequence). This CDR3 has 14 amino acids. CDR3 DNA: TGTGCCAGCAGCCCCGACAGGGGAACCTACGAGCAGTACTTC. As protein: CASSPDRGTYEQYF.

This clonotype occurred many times. The genes are TRBV18 and TRBJ2-2; 7 bases map to TRBD2. Germline CDR1 is KGHSH and CDR2 is LQKENI. This CDR3 spans 16 amino acids. V gave up 4 bases and J gave up 6 bases; unmatched junction bases: 11. In DNA, the CDR3 is TGTGCCAGCTCACAAAGAGAGACGGGGGGTTCCGGGGAGCTGTTTTTT. This encodes CASSQRETGGSGELFF.

This clonotype is classed as medium-sized. V usage is TRBV7-6 and J usage is TRBJ1-3; possible D gene TRBD1, 5 bases. This CDR3 region has 15 residues. Between the trimmed V and J ends, which lost 2 bases and 3 bases, there was a span of 11 bases. Germline V gives CDR1 SGHVS, CDR2 FNYEAQ. CDR3 bases: TGTGCCAGCAGCTTATCGCAGGGTGGTGGAAACACCATATATTTT. This encodes CASSLSQGGGNTIYF.

This clonotype was counted ten times or more. The chain employs TRBV2 and TRBJ1-5, with 8 bases lining up with TRBD1. The CDR3 runs to 14 residues. The germline V gene encodes CDR1 SNHLY and CDR2 FYNNEI. Trimming removed 6 bases from V and 6 bases from J; junction bases left unmatched: 7. CDR3: CASRGGQGSQPQHF. The CDR3 nucleotides read TGTGCCAGCAGGGGCGGACAGGGCAGTCAGCCCCAGCATTTT.

This clonotype is categorized as medium-sized. This rearrangement joins TRBV11-2 to TRBJ2-7, with a possible D match to TRBD1 (6 bases). This CDR3 has 15 amino acids. Trimming left V 0 bases short and J 9 bases short, with 18 bases between. CDR1 is SGHAT, CDR2 FQNNGV, per germline. Written as DNA, the CDR3 is TGTGCCAGCAGCTTAGAGAGGGCCCACAGGGCCGGGCAGTACTTC. This encodes CASSLERAHRAGQYF.

This clonotype was detected ten times or more. This sequence joins TRBV19 and TRBJ2-1, with 14 nucleotides matching TRBD2. The CDR3 covers 18 residues. Germline CDR1 and CDR2: LNHDA and SQIVND (reference sequence). The V and J ends lost 2 bases and 0 bases, in that order; junction bases with no gene match: 3. CDR3 coding DNA: TGTGCCAGTAGTATAACCGGGACTAGCGGGAGCTCCTACAATGAGCAGTTCTTC. The encoded protein is CASSITGTSGSSYNEQFF. The whole variable domain, remainder taken from reference TRBV19 and TRBJ2-1, is DGGITQSPKYLFRKEGQNVTLSCEQNLNHDAMYWYRQDPGQGLRLIYYSQIVNDFQKGDIAEGYSVSREKKESFPLTVTSAQKNPTAFYLCASSITGTSGSSYNEQFFGPGTRLTVL.

This clonotype was counted at least ten times. This chain connects TRBV19 to TRBJ2-3; 7 bases are shared with TRBD2. The germline gives CDR1 LNHDA, CDR2 SQIVND (reference sequence). The CDR3 is made up of 15 amino acids. Trimming at V came to 0 bases and at J to 8 bases, leaving 8 bases not matched to a gene. CDR3 DNA: TGTGCCAGTAGTATAGATCGGGCGGGGGATGGTACGCAGTATTTT. Translated, it gives CASSIDRAGDGTQYF.